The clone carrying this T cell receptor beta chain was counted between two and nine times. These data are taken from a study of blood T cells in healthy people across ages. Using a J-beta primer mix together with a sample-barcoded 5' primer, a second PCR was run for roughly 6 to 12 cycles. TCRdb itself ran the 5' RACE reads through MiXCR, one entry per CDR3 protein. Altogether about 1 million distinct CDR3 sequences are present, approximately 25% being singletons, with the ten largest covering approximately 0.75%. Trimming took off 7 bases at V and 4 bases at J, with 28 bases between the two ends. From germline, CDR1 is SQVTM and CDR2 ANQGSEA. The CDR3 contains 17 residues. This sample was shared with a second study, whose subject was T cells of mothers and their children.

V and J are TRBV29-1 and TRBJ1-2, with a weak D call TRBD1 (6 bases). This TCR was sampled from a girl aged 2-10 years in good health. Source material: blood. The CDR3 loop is CSAIPHWGREGIYGYTF. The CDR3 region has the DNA TGCAGCGCCATACCACACTGGGGGCGCGAGGGGATCTATGGCTACACCTTC.